This T cell receptor beta chain was observed in a study of CD8 T cells in ankylosing spondylitis. Germline CDR1 is SGHVS and CDR2 is FQNEAQ. This CDR3 is built from 18 residues. V lost 7 bases, J lost 0 bases, and 21 bases lay in between. Study results and limitations: Disease-linked clones, CD8+, were relatively rare in peripheral blood. Apparently characteristic of ankylosing spondylitis blood was a TCR beta motif (about 8 highly homologous variants). Reactive arthritis synovial fluid and blood were previously reported to contain some motif variants. Enrichment of disease-linked clones was reportedly significant in matched ankylosing spondylitis synovial fluid.

Quantitative 5'-RACE was performed with molecular barcodes, and it yielded the TCR beta libraries. TCRdb re-derived calls from the 5' RACE reads in MiXCR, one entry per CDR3 protein. Among approximately 400,000 distinct CDR3 sequences listed, about 24% were seen once. This clonotype was observed a handful of times. What it binds is not known. Material for sequencing was blood, either unsorted or a sorted T cell fraction (not recorded which). The TCR was taken from a male donor with ankylosing spondylitis. This chain connects TRBV7-8 to TRBJ2-2, with TRBD2 as a possible D gene (6 bases). The chain's CDR3 is CASIPRPASVANTGELFF. CDR3 nucleotides: TGTGCCAGCATACCCAGGCCGGCTAGCGTTGCGAACACCGGGGAGCTGTTTTTT.